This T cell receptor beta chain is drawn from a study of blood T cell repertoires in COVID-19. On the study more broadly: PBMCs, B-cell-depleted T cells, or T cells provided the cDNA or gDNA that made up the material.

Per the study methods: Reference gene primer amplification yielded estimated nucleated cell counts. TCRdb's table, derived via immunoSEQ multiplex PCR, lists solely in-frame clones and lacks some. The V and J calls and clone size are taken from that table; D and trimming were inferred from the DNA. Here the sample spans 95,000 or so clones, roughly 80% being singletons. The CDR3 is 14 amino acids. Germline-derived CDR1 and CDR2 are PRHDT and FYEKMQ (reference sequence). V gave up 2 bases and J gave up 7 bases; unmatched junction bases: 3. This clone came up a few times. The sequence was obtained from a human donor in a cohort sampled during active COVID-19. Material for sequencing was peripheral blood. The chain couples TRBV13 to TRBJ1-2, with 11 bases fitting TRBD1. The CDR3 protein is CASSLSGQGVGYTF. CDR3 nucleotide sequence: TGTGCCAGCAGCTTATCGGGACAGGGGGTTGGCTACACCTTC.